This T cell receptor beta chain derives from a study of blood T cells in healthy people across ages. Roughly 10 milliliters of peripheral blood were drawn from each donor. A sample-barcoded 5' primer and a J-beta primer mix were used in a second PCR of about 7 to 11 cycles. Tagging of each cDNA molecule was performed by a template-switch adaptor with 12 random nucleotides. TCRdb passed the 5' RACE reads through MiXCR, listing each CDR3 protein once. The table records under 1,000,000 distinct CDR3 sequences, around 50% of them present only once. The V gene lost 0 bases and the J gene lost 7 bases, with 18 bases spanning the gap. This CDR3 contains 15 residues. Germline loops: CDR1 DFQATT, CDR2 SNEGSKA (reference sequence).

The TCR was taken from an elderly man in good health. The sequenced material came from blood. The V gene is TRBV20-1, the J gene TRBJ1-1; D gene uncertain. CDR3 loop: CSARDAGGFYSEAFF. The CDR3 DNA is TGCAGTGCTAGAGATGCCGGTGGCTTTTACAGTGAAGCTTTCTTT.